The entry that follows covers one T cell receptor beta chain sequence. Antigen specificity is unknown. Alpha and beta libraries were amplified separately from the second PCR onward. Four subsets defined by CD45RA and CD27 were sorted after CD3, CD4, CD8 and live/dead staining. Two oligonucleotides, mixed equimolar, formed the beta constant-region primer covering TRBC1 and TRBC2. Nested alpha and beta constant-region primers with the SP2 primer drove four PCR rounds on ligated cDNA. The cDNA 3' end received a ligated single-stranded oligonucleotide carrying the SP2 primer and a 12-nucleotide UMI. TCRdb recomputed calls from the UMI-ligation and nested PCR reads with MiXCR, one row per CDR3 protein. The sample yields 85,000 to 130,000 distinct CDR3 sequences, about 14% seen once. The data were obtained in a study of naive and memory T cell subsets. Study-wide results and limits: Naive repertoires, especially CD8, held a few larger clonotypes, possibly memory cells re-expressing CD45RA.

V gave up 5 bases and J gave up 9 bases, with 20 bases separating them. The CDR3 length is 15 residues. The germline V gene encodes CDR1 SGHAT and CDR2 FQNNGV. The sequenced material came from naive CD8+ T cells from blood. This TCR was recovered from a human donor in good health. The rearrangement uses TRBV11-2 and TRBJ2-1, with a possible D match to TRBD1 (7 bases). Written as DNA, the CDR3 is TGTGCCAGCAGCCCATCCCAGGGGGGATTCAGTGAGCAGTTCTTC. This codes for CASSPSQGGFSEQFF. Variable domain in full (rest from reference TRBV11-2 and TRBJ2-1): EAGVAQSPRYKIIEKRQSVAFWCNPISGHATLYWYQQILGQGPKLLIQFQNNGVVDDSQLPKDRFSAERLKGVDSTLKIQPAKLEDSAVYLCASSPSQGGFSEQFFGPGTRLTVL.